This T cell receptor beta chain was documented in a study of T cell repertoires in cytomegalovirus infection. Study as a whole: Both CMV infection and a matching HLA type were indicated by public TCR beta signatures.

TCRdb ran MiXCR on the reads and lists one entry per CDR3 protein. The sample yields fewer than 700,000 distinct CDR3 sequences, roughly a quarter seen once. The study, taken as a whole, reports: Clonotypes of TCR beta that were HLA-C-restricted and CMV-specific dominated the ex vivo response.

Germline V gene data show CDR1 as SNHLY and CDR2 as FYNNEI. This CDR3 comprises 13 residues. V lost 3 bases, J lost 8 bases, and 11 bases lay in between. This clonotype was observed a few times. Its specificity is not known. Sequenced material: CD8+ T cells from PBMCs. The genes are TRBV2 and TRBJ2-1; D assignment may be TRBD1 or TRBD2 (6 bases each). This TCR was recovered from a human donor in good health (CMV status not recorded). Some clones in this sample may be carry-over from other donors' samples. The CDR3 is CASSDAGHYEQFF. The CDR3 DNA follows: TGTGCCAGCAGTGATGCGGGACATTATGAGCAGTTCTTC.